The entry below gives a single T cell receptor beta chain sequence along with its context. V was clipped by 0 bases and J by 4 bases, with 11 bases between them. The CDR3 totals 14 residues. In germline, CDR1 is SGHKS, CDR2 YYEKEE (reference sequence). This entry is derived from a study of blood T cell repertoires in COVID-19. Per the original methods: Counts of nucleated cells, estimated from reference gene primer amplification, were obtained. Clones were read by immunoSEQ multiplex PCR, and TCRdb kept only the in-frame ones, dropping some. For V, J and clone size, that table is used; D and trimming come from the DNA. The sample gives about 58,000 clones, about 85% of which show up once; around 4.5% is in the top ten.

The sequence derives from a man in his forties with active COVID-19. The material sequenced was peripheral blood. The chain uses TRBV5-5 and TRBJ2-7; D is ambiguous. The CDR3 protein is CASSLDWAVYEQYF. CDR3 sequence (DNA): TGTGCCAGCAGCTTGGATTGGGCAGTGTACGAGCAGTACTTC. Full variable domain (missing parts from reference TRBV5-5 and TRBJ2-7): DAGVTQSPTHLIKTRGQQVTLRCSPISGHKSVSWYQQVLGQGPQFIFQYYEKEERGRGNFPDRFSARQFPNYSSELNVNALLLGDSALYLCASSLDWAVYEQYFGPGTRLTVT.